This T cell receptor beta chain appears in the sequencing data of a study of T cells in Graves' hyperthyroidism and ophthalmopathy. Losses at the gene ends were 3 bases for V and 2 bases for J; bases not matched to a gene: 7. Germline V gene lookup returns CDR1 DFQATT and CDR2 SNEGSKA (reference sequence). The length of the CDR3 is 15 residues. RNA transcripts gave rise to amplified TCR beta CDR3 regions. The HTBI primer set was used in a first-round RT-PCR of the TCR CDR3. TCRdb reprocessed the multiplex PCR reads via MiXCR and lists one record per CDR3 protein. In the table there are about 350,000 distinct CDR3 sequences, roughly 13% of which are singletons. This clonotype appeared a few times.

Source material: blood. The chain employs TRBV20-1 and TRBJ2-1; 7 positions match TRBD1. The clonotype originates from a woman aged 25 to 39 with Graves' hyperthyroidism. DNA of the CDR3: TGCAGTGCTAGTCACAGGGGACCCACCTACAATGAGCAGTTCTTC. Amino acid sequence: CSASHRGPTYNEQFF.